This section outlines one T cell receptor beta chain sequence together with its context. This record belongs to a study of shared clonotypes between healthy human individuals. The CDR3 has 14 amino acids. V was clipped by 3 bases and J by 2 bases, with 11 bases between them. Germline V CDR1 and CDR2: GTSNPN, SVGIG (reference sequence). Produced via immunoSEQ multiplex PCR; TCRdb's table is partial and in-frame only. This sample has about 980,000 clones, with 76% found just once. Sequencing input: memory CD4+ T cells sorted from blood. Subset meaning: CD45RA-negative fraction. The chain is built from TRBV30 and TRBJ1-3; perhaps TRBD1 as D (5 bases). The TCR comes from a man between 18 and 35 years old in good health. CDR3 in amino acids: CAWRATGTGNTIYF. CDR3 DNA sequence: TGTGCCTGGAGGGCAACAGGAACTGGAAACACCATATATTTT.